This T cell receptor (beta chain) was found in a study of cytomegalovirus exposure and HLA in healthy donors. Trimming left V 1 base short and J 1 base short, with 9 bases between. This CDR3 has 14 amino acids. CDR1 is SGHDT, CDR2 YYEEEE, per germline. This clone was recorded only once. PCR primers comprised 60 Vbeta and 13 Jbeta primers. Only in-frame clones appear in the TCRdb table, and some are missing; sequencing was by immunoSEQ multiplex PCR. Among under 150,000 clones listed, around three quarters were seen once. This receptor was obtained from a man aged 35-49 years in good health and CMV-seropositive. V gene TRBV5-6 combines with J gene TRBJ2-7, with a possible D match to TRBD1 (5 bases). The material sequenced was PBMCs. CDR3 residues: CASSLFRDSYEQYF. The CDR3 DNA reads as TGTGCCAGCAGCTTGTTCAGGGATTCCTACGAGCAGTACTTC.